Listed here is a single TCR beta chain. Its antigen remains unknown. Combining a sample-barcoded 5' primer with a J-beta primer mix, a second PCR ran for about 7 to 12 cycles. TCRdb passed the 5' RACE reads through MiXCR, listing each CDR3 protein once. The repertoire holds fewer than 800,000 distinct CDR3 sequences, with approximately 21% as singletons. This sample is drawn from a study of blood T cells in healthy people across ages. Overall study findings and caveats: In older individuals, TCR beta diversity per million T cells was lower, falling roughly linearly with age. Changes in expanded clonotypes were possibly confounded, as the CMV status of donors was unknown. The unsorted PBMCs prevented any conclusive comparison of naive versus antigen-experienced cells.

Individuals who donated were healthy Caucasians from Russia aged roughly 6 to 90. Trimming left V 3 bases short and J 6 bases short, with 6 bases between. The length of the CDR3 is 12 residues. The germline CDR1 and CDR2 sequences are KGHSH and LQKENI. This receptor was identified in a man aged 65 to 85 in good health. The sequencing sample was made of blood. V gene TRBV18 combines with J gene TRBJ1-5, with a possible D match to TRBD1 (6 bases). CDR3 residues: CASSPDSQPQHF. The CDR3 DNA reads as TGTGCCAGCTCACCGGACAGTCAGCCCCAGCATTTT.